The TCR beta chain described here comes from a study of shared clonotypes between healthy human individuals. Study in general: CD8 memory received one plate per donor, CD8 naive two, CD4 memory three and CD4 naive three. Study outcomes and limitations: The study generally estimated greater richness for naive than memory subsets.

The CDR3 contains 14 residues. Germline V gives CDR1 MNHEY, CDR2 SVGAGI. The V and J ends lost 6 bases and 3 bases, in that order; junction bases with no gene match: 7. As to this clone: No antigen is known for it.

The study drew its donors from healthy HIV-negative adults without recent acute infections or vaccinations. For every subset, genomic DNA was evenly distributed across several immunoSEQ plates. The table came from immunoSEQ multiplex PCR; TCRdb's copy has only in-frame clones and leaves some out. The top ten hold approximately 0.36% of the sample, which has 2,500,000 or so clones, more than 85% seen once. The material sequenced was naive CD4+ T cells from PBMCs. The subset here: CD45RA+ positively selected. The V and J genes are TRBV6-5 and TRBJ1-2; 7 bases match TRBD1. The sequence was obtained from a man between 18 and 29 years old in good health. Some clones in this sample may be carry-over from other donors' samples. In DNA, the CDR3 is TGTGCCAGCAGGACAGGGCCCAGGGACTATGGCTACACCTTC. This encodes CASRTGPRDYGYTF.